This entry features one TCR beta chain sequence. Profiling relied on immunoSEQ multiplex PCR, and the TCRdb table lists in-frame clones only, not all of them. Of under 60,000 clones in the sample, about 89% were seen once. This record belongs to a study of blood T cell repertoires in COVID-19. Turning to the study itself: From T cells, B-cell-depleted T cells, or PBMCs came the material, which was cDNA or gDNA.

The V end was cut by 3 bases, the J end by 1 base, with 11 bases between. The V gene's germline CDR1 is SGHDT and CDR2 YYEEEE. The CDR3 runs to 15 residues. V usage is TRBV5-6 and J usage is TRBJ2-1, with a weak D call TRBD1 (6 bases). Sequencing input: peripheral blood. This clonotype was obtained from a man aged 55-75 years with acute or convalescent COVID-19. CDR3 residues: CASSSGVFSYNEQFF. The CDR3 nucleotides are TGTGCCAGCAGCTCAGGGGTATTTTCCTACAATGAGCAGTTCTTC.